This T cell receptor (beta chain) was recovered during a study of Graves' ophthalmopathy and Graves' hyperthyroidism. Study summary: Peripheral blood was gathered at the point of initial diagnosis, before any treatment started.

CDR3 size: 15 residues. The V and J ends lost 7 bases and 4 bases, in that order; junction bases with no gene match: 10. Thyroid ultrasound, orbital computed tomography, TRAb, serum thyroxine and clinical symptoms formed the basis of diagnosis. This clonotype occurred many times. Its antigen is unidentified. Study-wide results and limits: Also, most clonotypes expanded in the thyroid above 0.001 frequency appeared in blood.

For repertoire sequencing, the TCR beta CDR3 regions were amplified from RNA transcripts. RT-PCR in the first round used HTBI primers; a second-round multiplex PCR followed. A single record per CDR3 protein comes from TCRdb applying MiXCR to the multiplex PCR reads. The table includes about 210,000 distinct CDR3 sequences, 25% to 35% detected once. This chain uses TRBV12-3 or TRBV12-4 with TRBJ2-3, with 8 bases fitting TRBD2. The clonotype was recovered from a man aged 50-60 years with Graves' ophthalmopathy. Sequenced input: peripheral blood. Written as DNA, the CDR3 is TGTGCCAGCATCTACGGGGGGGCCATCGCAGATACGCAGTATTTT. It codes for CASIYGGAIADTQYF.